The clone carrying this T cell receptor beta chain was observed a few times. Its specificity is unknown. This was the immunoSEQ version 4 assay in survey mode. Profiling relied on immunoSEQ multiplex PCR, and the TCRdb table lists in-frame clones only, not all of them. The sample shows about 36,000 clones, more than 75% of them seen only once. The data were obtained in a study of persistence of HIV-infected CD4 T cells. The stimulus was an HIV-1 Gag 15-mer peptide pool, about 1 ug/peptide/mL. Memory cells lacking CD40L and CD69 with high CD45RO were sorted. This CDR3 contains 17 residues. V dropped 5 bases and J dropped 1 base, with 15 bases sitting between them. Germline-derived CDR1 and CDR2 are SGHTA and FQGTGA.

This TCR was recovered from an adult with HIV. The donor label of this sample is uncertain. The specimen comprised cultured CD4+ T cells from PBMCs, sampled from a patient who received antiretroviral therapy. The genes are TRBV7-3 and TRBJ2-6, with D perhaps TRBD2 (5 bases). The CDR3 loop reads CASSLGVLGSGANVLTF. The DNA for the CDR3 is TGTGCCAGCAGCCTCGGGGTATTAGGGTCTGGGGCCAACGTCCTGACTTTC.